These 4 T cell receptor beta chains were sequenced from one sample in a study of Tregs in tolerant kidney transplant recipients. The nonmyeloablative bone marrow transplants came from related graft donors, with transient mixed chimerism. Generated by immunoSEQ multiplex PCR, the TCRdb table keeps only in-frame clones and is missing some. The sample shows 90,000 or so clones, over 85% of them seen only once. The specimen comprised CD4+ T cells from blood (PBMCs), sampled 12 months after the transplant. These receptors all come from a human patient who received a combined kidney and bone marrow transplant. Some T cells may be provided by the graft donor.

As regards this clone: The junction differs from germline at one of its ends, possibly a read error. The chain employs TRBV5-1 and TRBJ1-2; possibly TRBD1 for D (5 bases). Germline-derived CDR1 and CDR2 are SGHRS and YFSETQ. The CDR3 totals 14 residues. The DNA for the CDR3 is TGCCCCAGCAGCTTGGAGCAGGGATGGGATGGCTACACCTTC. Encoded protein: CPSSLEQGWDGYTF.

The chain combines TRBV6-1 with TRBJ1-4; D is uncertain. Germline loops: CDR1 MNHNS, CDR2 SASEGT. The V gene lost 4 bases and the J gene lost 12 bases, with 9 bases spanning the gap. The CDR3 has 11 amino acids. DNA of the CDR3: TGTGCCAGCAGTGCCCTCCGGGAACTGTTTTTT. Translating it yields CASSALRELFF.

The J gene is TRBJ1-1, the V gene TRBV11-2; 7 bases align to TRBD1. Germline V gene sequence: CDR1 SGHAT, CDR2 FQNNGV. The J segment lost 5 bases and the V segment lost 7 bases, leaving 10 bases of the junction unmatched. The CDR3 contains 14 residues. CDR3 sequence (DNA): TGTGCCAGCACCCTTACGACAGGGTGGACTGAAGCTTTCTTT. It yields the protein CASTLTTGWTEAFF.

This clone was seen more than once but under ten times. The CDR3 nucleotides read TGTGCCATCAGTCTCGGGACAGCCTATGGCTACACCTTC. Protein: CAISLGTAYGYTF. The chain carries TRBV10-3 and TRBJ1-2; 7 bases are a match to TRBD1. This CDR3 is 13 amino acids long. Per germline, CDR1 ENHRY and CDR2 SYGVKD. J gave up 4 bases and V 5 bases, and 4 bases lay outside the gene matches.